This T cell receptor (beta chain) was captured by sequencing in a study of post-analysis software for immune sequencing data. Unique molecular identifiers were carried by the TCR beta cDNA libraries. TCRdb reanalysed the PCR reads using MiXCR and keeps one entry per CDR3 protein. The sample lists some 260,000 distinct CDR3 sequences, just over 35% occurring once. Specimen: blood. The TCR sequence derives from a girl aged 5-17 years with multiple sclerosis.

Here the CDR3 reads CASQAGAVTYNEQFF. Here the CDR3 DNA reads TGTGCCAGCCAAGCAGGGGCTGTTACCTACAATGAGCAGTTCTTC. The V and J genes are TRBV3-1 and TRBJ2-1; tentatively, D is TRBD1 (6 bases). V lost 8 bases and J lost 2, with 16 bases in between. Germline assignment: CDR1 LGHDT and CDR2 YNNKEL (reference sequence). This CDR3 spans 15 amino acids.